This T cell receptor (beta chain) stems from a study of shared clonotypes between healthy human individuals. Some clones are missing from TCRdb's copy, which holds only in-frame ones; the method was immunoSEQ multiplex PCR. The data show under 600,000 clones, with nearly 80% seen just once and around 12% held by the top ten. This CDR3 has 16 amino acids. The germline V and J ends were trimmed by 2 bases and 0 bases, with 13 bases remaining between them. Germline CDR1 ENHRY, CDR2 SYGVKD. The clonotype was recovered from a woman aged 35 to 49 in good health. Some clones in this sample may be carry-over from other donors' samples. The chain combines TRBV10-3 with TRBJ1-2, with D maybe TRBD1 (6 bases). Sequenced sample: PBMCs. The CDR3 DNA follows: TGTGCCATCAGTGAGACCTCGGACAGATCTAACTATGGCTACACCTTC. This translates into CAISETSDRSNYGYTF.